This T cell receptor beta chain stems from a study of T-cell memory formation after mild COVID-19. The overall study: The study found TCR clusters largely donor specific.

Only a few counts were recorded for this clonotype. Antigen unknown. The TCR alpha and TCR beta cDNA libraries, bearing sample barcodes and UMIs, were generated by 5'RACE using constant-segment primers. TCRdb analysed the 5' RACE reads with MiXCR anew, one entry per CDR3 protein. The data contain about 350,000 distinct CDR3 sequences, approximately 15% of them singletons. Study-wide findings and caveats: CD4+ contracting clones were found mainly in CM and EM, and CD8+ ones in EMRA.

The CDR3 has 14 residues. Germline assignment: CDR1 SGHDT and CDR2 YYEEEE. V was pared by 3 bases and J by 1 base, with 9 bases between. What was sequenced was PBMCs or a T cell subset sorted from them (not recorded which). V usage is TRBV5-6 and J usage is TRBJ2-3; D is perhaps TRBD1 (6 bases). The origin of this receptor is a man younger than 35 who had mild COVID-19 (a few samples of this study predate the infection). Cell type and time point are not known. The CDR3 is CASSSEGGTDTQYF. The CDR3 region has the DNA TGTGCCAGCAGCTCCGAGGGGGGCACAGATACGCAGTATTTT.